These T cell receptor beta chains were read from a single sample in a study of cytomegalovirus exposure and HLA in healthy donors. The data were produced by immunoSEQ multiplex PCR, yet TCRdb's version contains in-frame clones alone and is incomplete. The table lists roughly 150,000 clones, more than 75% of them singletons. Sequences were obtained from PBMCs. These receptors were collected from a middle-aged woman in good health and CMV-seronegative. The CDR3 runs from the conserved cysteine through the conserved F or W. A D gene is named only where the DNA matches it firmly. Size values are once, few and many counts, or a class for expanded clones, and some rows have none.

size,V,D,J,CDR3,DNA
-,TRBV18,-,TRBJ1-3,CASSLSTGAGNTIYF,TGTGCCAGCTCACTCTCGACAGGAGCTGGAAACACCATATATTTT
-,TRBV6-5,-,TRBJ2-1,CASTRSDSYNEQFF,TGTGCCAGCACCCGTAGCGATTCCTACAATGAGCAGTTCTTC
-,TRBV11-3,-,TRBJ1-1,CASSPRAGVPEAFF,TGTGCCAGCAGCCCCCGTGCAGGGGTTCCTGAAGCTTTCTTT
-,TRBV5-4,-,TRBJ1-1,CASSLGGRVNTEAFF,TGTGCCAGCAGCTTGGGGGGCAGGGTGAACACTGAAGCTTTCTTT
-,TRBV7-9,-,TRBJ1-4,CASSPGATNEKLFF,TGTGCCAGCAGCCCGGGGGCAACTAATGAAAAACTGTTTTTT
-,TRBV7-2,TRBD1,TRBJ2-7,CASSLYGTGAPYEQYF,TGTGCCAGCAGCTTATACGGGACAGGGGCGCCCTACGAGCAGTACTTC
-,TRBV4-2,TRBD2,TRBJ2-3,CASSLLTSGRKAVSDTQYF,TGTGCCAGCAGCCTCTTAACTAGCGGGAGAAAAGCGGTATCAGATACGCAGTATTTT
-,TRBV12-2,-,TRBJ2-3,CASRRRTGGFSRKTDTQYF,TGTGCAAGTCGCCGGCGGACAGGGGGCTTTTCACGGAAAACAGATACGCAGTATTTT
-,TRBV27,TRBD1,TRBJ1-2,CASSWDRRNYGYTF,TGTGCCAGCAGTTGGGACAGGAGGAACTATGGCTACACCTTC
-,TRBV5-1,TRBD2,TRBJ2-3,CASSLSGSGGDTQYF,TGCGCCAGCAGCTTGAGCGGGAGCGGGGGAGATACGCAGTATTTT
-,TRBV11-2,TRBD1,TRBJ2-7,CASSSIPGQGYEQYF,TGTGCCAGCAGCTCCATCCCCGGACAGGGCTACGAGCAGTACTTC
-,TRBV6-1,TRBD1,TRBJ2-1,CASRYPGQTTGEQFF,TGTGCCAGCAGGTACCCGGGACAGACAACGGGTGAGCAGTTCTTC
-,TRBV10-3,-,TRBJ1-2,CAISPDRGDGYTF,TGTGCCATCAGCCCTGACCGGGGGGATGGCTACACCTTC
-,TRBV7-2,TRBD1,TRBJ2-7,CASSLGPGTGGEQYF,TGTGCCAGCAGCTTAGGGCCCGGGACAGGGGGCGAGCAGTACTTC
-,TRBV18,-,TRBJ2-5,CASSPGAPQETQYF,TGTGCCAGCTCACCAGGGGCGCCCCAAGAGACCCAGTACTTC
-,TRBV28,TRBD2,TRBJ2-1,CASSGLAFYNEQFF,TGTGCCAGCAGTGGACTAGCCTTCTACAATGAGCAGTTCTTC
-,TRBV18,-,TRBJ1-2,CASSPLLVGGPDYGYTF,TGTGCCAGCTCACCACTCTTGGTCGGGGGACCGGACTATGGCTACACCTTC
-,TRBV6-1,-,TRBJ1-2,CASSEVVGPNYGYTF,TGTGCCAGCAGTGAAGTTGTGGGGCCTAACTATGGCTACACCTTC
-,TRBV19,TRBD2,TRBJ2-1,CASNGGGYEQFF,TGTGCCAGTAATGGGGGGGGGTATGAGCAGTTCTTC
-,TRBV7-9,TRBD1,TRBJ1-3,CASSPHTGAISGNTIYF,TGTGCCAGCAGTCCTCACACAGGGGCAATCTCTGGAAACACCATATATTTT
few,TRBV30,-,TRBJ1-4,CAWGRGEKLFF,TGTGCCTGGGGGAGGGGTGAAAAACTGTTTTTT
-,TRBV6-4,-,TRBJ2-7,CASSDPGGYEQYF,TGTGCCAGCAGTGATCCAGGCGGGTACGAGCAGTACTTC
-,TRBV7-9,TRBD1,TRBJ1-1,CASSRGQGARSGLDFEAFF,TGTGCCAGCAGCCGAGGGCAGGGGGCGCGTAGTGGGCTGGATTTTGAAGCTTTCTTT
-,TRBV5-1,-,TRBJ1-6,CASSEGGYNSPLHF,TGCGCCAGCAGTGAGGGCGGGTATAATTCACCCCTCCACTTT
-,TRBV5-1,TRBD1,TRBJ2-7,CASTSLGQGDEQYF,TGCGCCAGCACCTCTCTCGGACAGGGTGACGAGCAGTACTTC
-,TRBV27,-,TRBJ1-5,CASSITVNQPQHF,TGTGCCAGCAGCATAACAGTCAATCAGCCCCAGCATTTT
-,TRBV11-2,TRBD2,TRBJ2-2,CASSPYLGLAGGTGELFF,TGTGCCAGCAGCCCCTACCTGGGCCTAGCGGGGGGTACCGGGGAGCTGTTTTTT
-,TRBV15,-,TRBJ2-2,CATSRVGTGELFF,TGTGCCACCAGCAGAGTCGGCACCGGGGAGCTGTTTTTT
-,TRBV9,-,TRBJ2-3,CASSPPWGHSDTQYF,TGTGCCAGCAGCCCACCTTGGGGACATTCAGATACGCAGTATTTT
-,TRBV30,TRBD2,TRBJ2-3,CAWTVTGGPTDTQYF,TGTGCCTGGACCGTGACGGGGGGACCCACAGATACGCAGTATTTT
-,TRBV11-2,TRBD2,TRBJ2-3,CASRSGLAGGRTDTQYF,TGTGCCAGCAGGTCGGGACTAGCGGGGGGCCGCACAGATACGCAGTATTTT
-,TRBV5-1,-,TRBJ2-6,CASSFRDTSGANVLTF,TGCGCCAGCAGCTTCCGGGACACCTCTGGGGCCAACGTCCTGACTTTC
-,TRBV7-7,-,TRBJ2-2,CASSLGSGEGSGELFF,TGTGCCAGCAGCTTAGGGTCCGGAGAAGGTTCCGGGGAGCTGTTTTTT
few,TRBV2,TRBD1,TRBJ1-4,CASSTNRGNEKLFF,TGTGCCAGCAGCACAAACAGGGGAAATGAAAAACTGTTTTTT
-,TRBV19,-,TRBJ1-2,CASSMAPPEGYTF,TGTGCCAGTAGTATGGCGCCCCCGGAGGGCTACACCTTC
once,TRBV28,-,TRBJ2-7,CASGGPDSYEQYF,TGTGCCAGCGGGGGACCGGACAGCTACGAGCAGTACTTC
-,TRBV5-4,TRBD1,TRBJ2-7,CASSRGPGTVTYEQYF,TGTGCCAGCAGCCGGGGACCCGGGACAGTTACCTACGAGCAGTACTTC
few,TRBV7-8,-,TRBJ1-1,CASSPGVGTEAFF,TGTGCCAGCAGCCCAGGGGTAGGGACTGAAGCTTTCTTT
-,TRBV7-2,TRBD1,TRBJ2-3,CASSLVVLGTGNTDTQYF,TGTGCCAGCAGCTTAGTTGTGCTTGGGACAGGGAACACAGATACGCAGTATTTT
-,TRBV5-4,TRBD1,TRBJ2-5,CASSIPGTGQETQYF,TGTGCCAGCAGCATTCCCGGGACAGGGCAAGAGACCCAGTACTTC
-,TRBV11-2,-,TRBJ2-3,CASSLGGQWDTQYF,TGTGCCAGCAGCTTGGGGGGGCAGTGGGATACGCAGTATTTT
-,TRBV9,TRBD1,TRBJ1-6,CASSVGAVGQGDSPLHF,TGTGCCAGCAGCGTAGGGGCCGTAGGACAGGGAGATTCACCCCTCCACTTT
-,TRBV11-3,-,TRBJ2-3,CASSSTRGTDTQYF,TGTGCCAGCAGCTCCACCAGGGGCACAGATACGCAGTATTTT
-,TRBV7-3,TRBD2,TRBJ2-3,CASSHSGGYGDTQYF,TGTGCCAGCAGCCATAGCGGGGGTTATGGAGATACGCAGTATTTT